This T cell receptor (beta chain) was obtained from a study of cytomegalovirus exposure and HLA in healthy donors. Healthy people donating bone marrow made up the donors. Trimming stripped 4 bases from V and 7 bases from J, with 8 bases between. This CDR3 has 13 amino acids. Germline-derived CDR1 and CDR2 are MNHEY and SMNVEV (reference sequence). Primers: 60 Vbeta forward and 13 Jbeta reverse. This table comes from immunoSEQ multiplex PCR, and its TCRdb copy is limited to in-frame clones, with some not included. This sample has some 140,000 clones, with approximately 80% found just once. This clonotype was sampled from a female donor in good health and CMV-seropositive. The sample comprised PBMCs. The chain is built from TRBV27 and TRBJ1-6; no clear D gene. CDR3 loop: CASSWIQNSPLHF. The CDR3 coding sequence is TGTGCCAGCAGTTGGATACAGAATTCACCCCTCCACTTT.